This T cell receptor beta chain was documented in a study of shared clonotypes between healthy human individuals (TCRdb year 2020). Background for the entire study: Three men and two women, aged 18 to 49 years, made up the cohort. Each donor's leukapheresis produced roughly between roughly 0.85 and 9.5 billion PBMCs. To estimate repertoire size and how much clonotype sharing occurs between individuals, the study deeply sequenced the blood TCR repertoires of about 5 healthy adults. Different laboratories and diverse techniques were used to prepare libraries and sequence TCR repertoires, to increase sequencing depth and limit assay-specific biases.

The donors were healthy, HIV-negative adults with no recently reported acute infections or vaccinations. All donors were Caucasian adults living in Nashville, Tennessee, USA. For unsorted samples, about 90 million PBMCs were counted, and genomic DNA was extracted using the QIAamp DNA Blood Mini kit. Blood was obtained by leukapheresis, after which PBMCs were separated by Ficoll-Histopaque density gradient centrifugation and cryopreserved in liquid nitrogen vapor phase. As for this clone: Its binding antigen is unknown. One base away there is no much larger clone; base qualities are not given.

Using the deep immunoSEQ assay, TCR CDR3 regions were amplified from genomic DNA by multiplex PCR. Genomic DNA extracted from each cell subset was distributed evenly over all wells of several immunoSEQ 96-well plates, and each plate served as one replicate. For unsorted PBMC, around 300 ng genomic DNA, equal to 30,000 or so T cell genomes, was loaded into each replicate PCR. Ten immunoSEQ deep assay plates were used to sequence unsorted PBMC genomic DNA. Purified libraries were quantified with a Qubit 3.0 fluorometer, sized on a Bioanalyzer 2100, and re-quantified with the KAPA Library Quantification kit. A separate single-read 150-cycle Illumina NextSeq 550 flow cell was used to sequence each immunoSEQ 96-well plate. For the original study's pipeline: The immunoSEQ output contained only junctional sequences without quality scores, so filtering could not match that applied to full-length reads. To assign V/J genes and CDR3, sequences were annotated using PyIR, a Python wrapper for IgBLAST v1.9, with IMGT germline references. Reads were removed for weak V/J assignments (E-value above 1e-6), missing CDR3, stop codons, out-of-frame junctions, or ambiguous translated residues. V3J clonotypes were defined by identical inferred V gene, J gene, and CDR3 amino acid sequence. To compute the percentage overlap between repertoires, the number of shared unique clonotypes was divided by the size of the smaller repertoire. Repertoire richness was assessed with RTK rarefaction, the Chao1 estimator, and Recon v2.1 estimates of unobserved clonotypes. In its TCRdb copy, this immuneACCESS table keeps in-frame sequences only and misses some clones. Where compared with another copy, unresolved V genes explain less than half of these, and the others have no known cause. The DNA was the basis for D and trimming; V, J and clone size are from that table. The sample contains hundreds of thousands of clones, roughly four fifths of them found a single time. The ten biggest clones cover around 12% of the sample.

Overall study results and their limits: Only blood was sampled, and tissue TCR repertoires likely differ from those in blood. The genetic and exposure-history diversity represented was limited by the small number of donors. Pairwise subsampling led to the expectation that sequencing depth would affect the degree of clonotype sharing among donors.

The CDR3 measures 15 amino acids from cysteine to phenylalanine. The retained sequence is limited to the CDR3, 45 bases, with the frame set at the first base. The germline V gene (reference sequence) sets CDR1 to LNHDA and CDR2 to SQIVND. Here V drops 10 bases and J drops 0 bases, and the junction holds 10 bases not matched to any gene. The chain uses TRBV19 and TRBJ2-7, and 9 junction bases match TRBD2. The receptor's source is a woman between 40 and 50 years old in good health. Some clones in this sample may be carry-over from other donors' samples. Sequencing was done on a sample of PBMCs. Here is the DNA: TGTGCCACCGCCGTAAGCGGGAGGAGCTCCTACGAGCAGTACTTC. This gives the protein CATAVSGRSSYEQYF.